These 21 T cell receptor beta chains came from one sample sequenced in a study of blood T cell repertoires in COVID-19 (dated by TCRdb to about 2020). The library was made by the immunoSEQ multiplex PCR assay. The immuneACCESS repertoire file appears here via TCRdb, limited to in-frame rearrangements. These files lack a portion of the clones; in checked studies, under half of the deficit traces to unresolved V genes, and the cause of the others is not known. The sample records over 120,000 clones, 60% to 80% of which are singletons. Around 9.5% of the sample belongs to the ten largest clones. The sample comprised peripheral blood. These receptors were taken from a woman aged 50 to 60 with active or convalescent COVID-19.

About this clone itself: Sequence at one end of the junction differs from germline and may be a read error. This chain joins TRBV7-3 and TRBJ2-1, with 10 positions matching TRBD2. The CDR3 is made up of 15 amino acids. Germline V gives CDR1 SGHTA, CDR2 FQGTGA. CDR3 sequence: CASSLSGGAGNEQFF. In DNA form, the CDR3 reads TGTGCCAGCAGTTTAAGCGGGGGGGCCGGTAATGAGCAGTTCTTC. The full variable domain, rest sourced from reference TRBV7-3 and TRBJ2-1, is GAGVSQTPSNKVTEKGKYVELRCDPISGHTALYWYRQSLGQGPEFLIYFQGTGAADDSGLPNDRFFAVRPEGSVSTLKIQRTERGDSAVYLCASSLSGGAGNEQFFGPGTRLTVL.

The chain combines TRBV30 with TRBJ1-1, with TRBD1 matching over 8 bases. The germline gives CDR1 GTSNPN, CDR2 SVGIG (reference sequence). There are 12 residues in the CDR3. The V and J ends lost 7 bases and 5 bases, in that order; junction bases with no gene match: 6. CDR3 amino acids: CASRTGYTEAFF. The DNA of the CDR3 is TGTGCCTCCCGGACAGGGTATACTGAAGCTTTCTTT.

This clone was picked up a small number of times. The chain joins TRBV3-1 (or the pseudogene TRBV3-2) to TRBJ1-2, with 7 nucleotides matching TRBD1. Germline V CDR1 and CDR2: LGHDT, YNNKEL (reference sequence). The CDR3 is made up of 14 amino acids. Trimming at V came to 4 bases and at J to 8 bases, leaving 10 bases not matched to a gene. The CDR3 DNA sequence: TGTGCCAGCAGCCGACAGGGAGAGAAGGGCGGCTACACCTTC. It translates to CASSRQGEKGGYTF.

This rearrangement joins TRBV6-5 to TRBJ1-3; D is undetermined. The CDR3 consists of 14 residues. CDR1 is MNHEY and CDR2 is SVGAGI in the germline V gene. The ends were cut back, 8 bases at V and 0 bases at J, with 11 bases in the middle. The chain's CDR3 is CASVERGSGNTIYF. The CDR3 region has the DNA TGTGCCAGCGTAGAACGGGGCTCTGGAAACACCATATATTTT.

The gene calls are TRBV7-2 and TRBJ2-3; 9 bases line up with TRBD2. CDR1 is SGHTA, CDR2 FQGNSA, per germline. J lost 0 bases, V lost 3 bases, and 4 bases had no gene match. The CDR3 covers 16 residues. CDR3 protein: CASSLSGGSSTDTQYF. The CDR3 coding sequence is TGTGCCAGCAGCTTGAGCGGGGGGAGTAGCACAGATACGCAGTATTTT.

The V and J genes are TRBV19 and TRBJ1-3; no clear D. The CDR3 extends over 18 amino acids. With 7 bases removed from V and 0 bases from J, the gap between germline ends came to 22 bases. Germline V gives CDR1 LNHDA, CDR2 SQIVND (reference sequence). The CDR3: CASTNPSPGSDSGNTIYF. As DNA, the CDR3 is TGTGCCAGTACCAATCCGTCCCCCGGGTCCGACTCTGGAAACACCATATATTTT.

The gene calls are TRBV9 and TRBJ2-1, with a weak D call TRBD2 (7 bases). Germline loops: CDR1 SGDLS, CDR2 YYNGEE. This CDR3 comprises 14 residues. Trimming shortened V by 5 bases and J by 7 bases, and 16 bases separated the two germline ends. CDR3 sequence (DNA): TGTGCCAGCAGTAGGGGGAGGGCCGAAAATGAGCAGTTCTTC. It encodes CASSRGRAENEQFF.

The chain joins TRBV4-3 to TRBJ2-3; 7 nucleotides match TRBD1. Looked up from germline, CDR1 is LGHNA and CDR2 is YSLEER. The V gene end was trimmed by 3 bases and the J gene end by 4 bases; junction bases not matched to a gene: 7. The CDR3 is made up of 15 amino acids. CDR3 DNA sequence: TGCGCCAGCAGCCAGTTCATAAGGGGGCCAGATACGCAGTATTTT. It translates to CASSQFIRGPDTQYF.

As concerns this clone: A much larger clone lies a single base off, so this may be a read error. This sequence joins TRBV7-2 and TRBJ1-6, with D uncertain. CDR1 is SGHTA, CDR2 FQGNSA, per germline. The CDR3 is 12 residues long. V gave up 3 bases and J gave up 6 bases, with 3 bases separating them. The CDR3 spells CASSFSNSPLHF. The CDR3 DNA reads TGTGCCAGCAGCTTCAGTAATTCACCCCTCCACTTT. The whole variable domain, filled in from reference TRBV7-2 and TRBJ1-6, reads GAGVSQSPSNKVTEKGKDVELRCDPISGHTALYWYRQSLGQGLEFLIYFQGNSAPDKSGLPSDRFSAERTGGSVSTLTIQRTQQEDSAVYLCASSFSNSPLHFGNGTRLTVT.

V gene TRBV6-4 combines with J gene TRBJ2-4, with D tentatively TRBD2 (6 bases). The length of the CDR3 is 18 residues. V was shortened by 2 bases and J by 1 base, with 18 bases between the two germline ends. The germline gives CDR1 MRHNA, CDR2 SNTAGT. The CDR3 sequence is CASSDRGRNGRAKNIQYF. The CDR3 DNA reads TGTGCCAGCAGTGACCGAGGGAGGAACGGCAGGGCCAAAAACATTCAGTACTTC.

The rearrangement links TRBV7-9 to TRBJ1-2, with 8 bases lining up with TRBD1. Losses at the gene ends were 1 base for V and 8 bases for J; bases not matched to a gene: 12. Germline V gives CDR1 SEHNR, CDR2 FQNEAQ (reference sequence). The length of the CDR3 is 16 residues. The chain's CDR3 is CASSLEGAGGAEGYTF. The CDR3 DNA reads as TGTGCCAGCAGCTTAGAGGGCGCAGGGGGCGCCGAGGGCTACACCTTC.

This chain links TRBV27 with TRBJ2-1, with 9 bases that match TRBD2. This CDR3 is built from 16 residues. Germline loops: CDR1 MNHEY, CDR2 SMNVEV (reference sequence). V lost 1 base to trimming and J lost 6 bases; unmatched junction nucleotides: 7. In DNA form, the CDR3 reads TGTGCCAGCAGTTTATTAGGTCTAGCGGGAATCAATGAGCAGTTCTTC. It translates to CASSLLGLAGINEQFF.

The V and J genes are TRBV7-2 and TRBJ1-1, with a weak D call TRBD1 (5 bases). V lost 5 bases, J lost 3 bases, and 16 bases lay in between. From germline, CDR1 is SGHTA and CDR2 FQGNSA. CDR3 length: 15 amino acids. The CDR3 DNA is TGTGCCAGCAGCCCCCTTAGCTGGGGGGACACTGAAGCTTTCTTT. This translates into CASSPLSWGDTEAFF.

The gene calls are TRBV28 and TRBJ2-7, with D perhaps TRBD1 (6 bases). CDR3 length: 12 residues. In germline, CDR1 is MDHEN, CDR2 SYDVKM. The CDR3 loop is CATGQAAYEQYF. The CDR3 DNA is TGTGCTACAGGGCAGGCTGCCTACGAGCAGTACTTC.

Regarding this clone: Other DNA sequences in the same sample also yield this CDR3. The chain combines TRBV7-9 with TRBJ2-2, with TRBD1 matching 9 bases. The CDR3 loop spans 15 amino acids. The V gene's germline CDR1 is SEHNR and CDR2 FQNEAQ (reference sequence). J lost 5 bases, V lost 5 bases, and 6 bases had no gene match. CDR3 nucleotide sequence: TGTGCCAGCAGCGCCCGGACAGGGGTAACCGGGGAGCTGTTTTTT. This translates into CASSARTGVTGELFF.

The chain couples TRBV6-1 to TRBJ1-2, with TRBD1 matching 7 bases. V dropped 2 bases and J dropped 0; count of bases not matched to a gene: 6. The CDR3 is 16 amino acids. Germline V lookup: CDR1 MNHNS, CDR2 SASEGT. The DNA for the CDR3 is TGTGCCAGCAGTGAAACCGGGACAGCCTCTAACTATGGCTACACCTTC. The encoded protein is CASSETGTASNYGYTF.

This clone occurred a few times. The gene calls are TRBV24-1 and TRBJ1-1, with TRBD1 matching over 7 bases. The CDR3 consists of 12 residues. Germline V gives CDR1 KGHDR, CDR2 SFDVKD. Trimming took 7 bases from V and 6 from J; bases not matched to a gene: 4. The CDR3 loop is CATRDRAAEAFF. CDR3 sequence (DNA): TGTGCCACCAGAGACAGGGCGGCTGAAGCTTTCTTT.

In nucleotides, the CDR3 is TGTGCCAGCAGTGCGGGAGGAGGGCCGGTGGGTGAGCAGTTCTTC. Translation: CASSAGGGPVGEQFF. This chain connects TRBV6-6 to TRBJ2-1; TRBD2 aligns across 8 bases. CDR3 length: 15 amino acids. V was clipped by 5 bases and J by 9 bases; unmatched bases: 12. From germline, CDR1 is MNHNY and CDR2 SVGAGI (reference sequence).

This chain links TRBV4-2 with TRBJ2-2; TRBD2 aligns across 12 bases. The CDR3 is made up of 19 amino acids. From germline, CDR1 is LGHNA and CDR2 YNFKEQ. V was clipped by 3 bases and J by 7 bases; unmatched bases: 15. The CDR3: CASSHELAGGTMGGGELFF. CDR3 DNA sequence: TGTGCCAGCAGCCATGAACTAGCGGGAGGCACCATGGGAGGCGGGGAGCTGTTTTTT.

The gene calls are TRBV14 and TRBJ2-7; the D gene is possibly TRBD2 (6 bases). CDR1 and CDR2 (germline): SGHDN, FVKESK. V gave up 5 bases and J gave up 3 bases, with 11 bases separating them. CDR3 length: 13 residues. The chain's CDR3 is CASSDLADYEQYF. Here the CDR3 DNA reads TGTGCCAGCAGCGACTTAGCGGACTACGAGCAGTACTTC.

This clone was detected only once. The chain is built from TRBV4-3 and TRBJ2-3; tentative D call: TRBD1 (5 bases). The V gene's germline CDR1 is LGHNA and CDR2 YSLEER. CDR3 length: 15 residues. The ends were cut back, 0 bases at V and 5 bases at J, with 12 bases in the middle. The CDR3 region has the DNA TGCGCCAGCAGCCAAGATAGCCAGGGTAGAGATACGCAGTATTTT. Translation: CASSQDSQGRDTQYF.